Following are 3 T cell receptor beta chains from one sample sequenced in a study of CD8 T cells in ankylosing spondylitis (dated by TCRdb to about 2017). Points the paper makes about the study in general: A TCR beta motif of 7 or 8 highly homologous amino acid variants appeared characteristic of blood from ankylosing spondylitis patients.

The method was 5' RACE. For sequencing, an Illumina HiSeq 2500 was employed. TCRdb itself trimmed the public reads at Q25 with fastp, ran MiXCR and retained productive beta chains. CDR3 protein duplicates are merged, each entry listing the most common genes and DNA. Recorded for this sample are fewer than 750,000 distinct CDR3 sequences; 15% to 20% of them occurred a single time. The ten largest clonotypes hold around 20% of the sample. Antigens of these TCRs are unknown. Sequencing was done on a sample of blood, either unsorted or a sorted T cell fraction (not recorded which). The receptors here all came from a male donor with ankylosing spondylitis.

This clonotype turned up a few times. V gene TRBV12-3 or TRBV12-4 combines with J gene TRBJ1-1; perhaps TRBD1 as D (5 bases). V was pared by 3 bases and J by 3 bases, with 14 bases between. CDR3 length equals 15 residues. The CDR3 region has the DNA TGTGCCAGCAGTTTCCTTTCTGGGGGGTACACTGAAGCTTTCTTT. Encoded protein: CASSFLSGGYTEAFF.

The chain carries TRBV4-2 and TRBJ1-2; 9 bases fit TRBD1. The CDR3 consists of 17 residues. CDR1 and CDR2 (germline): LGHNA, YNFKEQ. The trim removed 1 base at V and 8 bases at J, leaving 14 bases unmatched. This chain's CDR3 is CASSQARQGGPNVGYTF. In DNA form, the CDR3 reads TGTGCCAGCAGCCAAGCACGACAGGGGGGGCCCAATGTCGGCTACACCTTC.

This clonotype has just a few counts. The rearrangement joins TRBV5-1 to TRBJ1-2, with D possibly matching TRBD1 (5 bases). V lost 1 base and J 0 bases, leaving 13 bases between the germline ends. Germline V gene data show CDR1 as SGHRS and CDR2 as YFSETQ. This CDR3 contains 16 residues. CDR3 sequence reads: CASSLSSGTANYGYTF. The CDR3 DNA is TGCGCCAGCAGCTTGAGTTCTGGGACGGCTAACTATGGCTACACCTTC.